The present entry profiles one T cell receptor (beta chain) with its context. This record comes from a study of blood T cell repertoires in COVID-19. About the study: In each case, the material was cDNA or gDNA derived from T cells, B-cell-depleted T cells, or PBMCs.

V shed 2 bases and J 1 base; nucleotides not matched to a gene: 6. Germline assignment: CDR1 MDHEN and CDR2 SYDVKM. The CDR3 is 18 amino acids. Original analysis: Quantification of nucleated cells was approximated via reference gene primer amplification. Profiled with immunoSEQ multiplex PCR; TCRdb holds only in-frame clones, not every one. That table gives V, J and clone size, and the DNA gave D and trimming. Of 60,000 or so clones listed, 72% are singletons. Participant ages covered about 18 to 95 years across 20 to 30 US areas. The sample was PBMCs or T cells enriched from blood (not recorded which). The sequence was collected from an older woman who had been exposed to COVID-19. This chain joins TRBV28 and TRBJ2-4; 12 bases map to TRBD2. The CDR3, as DNA: TGTGCCAGCAGTTTACCCGGACTAGCGGGAAGGGCCAAAAACATTCAGTACTTC. Translated: CASSLPGLAGRAKNIQYF. The full variable domain, in which reference TRBV28 and TRBJ2-4 provide the parts outside the CDR3, is DVKVTQSSRYLVKRTGEKVFLECVQDMDHENMFWYRQDPGLGLRLIYFSYDVKMKEKGDIPEGYSVSREKKERFSLILESASTNQTSMYLCASSLPGLAGRAKNIQYFGAGTRLSVL.